These T cell receptor beta chains were read from a single sample in a study of cytomegalovirus exposure and HLA in healthy donors. Sequencing was performed with immunoSEQ multiplex PCR; in TCRdb, only in-frame clones are kept and a portion is missing. Of about 160,000 clones in the sample, around 79% were seen once. The material sequenced was PBMCs. These receptors were collected from a man between 40 and 49 years old in good health and CMV-seronegative. Both conserved end residues are part of each CDR3. The D gene is left open where the match is weak.

CDR3aa	d_gene	j_gene	v_gene
CASSQVAGGLLMNTEAFF	TRBD1	TRBJ1-1	TRBV14
CASSASTGTTGAFF	TRBD1	TRBJ1-1	TRBV11-2
CASSLGSGVAEAFF	.	TRBJ1-1	TRBV5-8
CASSFGTWSSTDTQYF	.	TRBJ2-3	TRBV11-2
CASSQRTGGKVEQFF	.	TRBJ2-1	TRBV4-1
CASSYEDLSPPQPQHF	.	TRBJ1-5	TRBV6-8
CASSQEAQVRYEQYF	.	TRBJ2-7	TRBV4-3
CAISEVTNLPELFF	.	TRBJ2-2	TRBV10-3
CASSPRGGGTEAFF	.	TRBJ1-1	TRBV23-1
CASSDGQGQNYGYTF	TRBD1	TRBJ1-2	TRBV6-4
CASSLVTGGETQYF	TRBD2	TRBJ2-5	TRBV5-1
CASSQSGRGLCNSPLHF	.	TRBJ1-6	TRBV23-1
CAIRGQGDEKLFF	TRBD1	TRBJ1-4	TRBV10-3
CASSQRLAGTYNEQFF	TRBD2	TRBJ2-1	TRBV11-2
CASTRETQYF	.	TRBJ2-5	TRBV23-1
CAISVTGGGGADTQYF	TRBD2	TRBJ2-3	TRBV10-3
CASSLWTGRNYGYTF	TRBD1	TRBJ1-2	TRBV5-4
CASSGLEREQFF	.	TRBJ2-1	TRBV9
CSVAQSRVETQYF	.	TRBJ2-5	TRBV29-1
CASAQGEQIYEQYF	.	TRBJ2-7	TRBV12-5
CASWMPGLAYNEQFF	.	TRBJ2-1	TRBV2
CASQGAPYEQYF	.	TRBJ2-7	TRBV2
CASRGQYF	.	TRBJ2-3	TRBV7-7
CASSRGQSNEKLFF	TRBD1	TRBJ1-4	TRBV5-4
CASGKKASGGEQYF	TRBD2	TRBJ2-7	TRBV7-2
CALEDGTYEQYF	.	TRBJ2-7	TRBV30
CASSSVTGGHGELFF	TRBD1	TRBJ2-2	TRBV2
CASGKGVGQGRTQYF	TRBD1	TRBJ2-5	TRBV2
CASSTTGGTEAFF	TRBD1	TRBJ1-1	TRBV7-2
CASSFGGGEQFF	TRBD2	TRBJ2-1	TRBV7-7
CASSLGDIQETQYF	.	TRBJ2-5	TRBV5-4
CASSLGSGEQFF	.	TRBJ2-1	TRBV11-2
CAWAAGQGAWETQYF	TRBD1	TRBJ2-5	TRBV30
CASSFGQGDQTEQFF	TRBD1	TRBJ2-1	TRBV5-1
CASSQGTGGFYEQYF	TRBD1	TRBJ2-7	TRBV14
CASSARTSGGTDTQYF	TRBD2	TRBJ2-3	TRBV6-1
CASSETGTGGGYTF	TRBD1	TRBJ1-2	TRBV25-1
CAGTTGGSYEQYF	TRBD1	TRBJ2-7	TRBV7-9
CASSFGPGLEQYF	.	TRBJ2-7	TRBV7-9
CASSVGGHTGELFF	.	TRBJ2-2	TRBV9
CSVEDRRTANTGELFF	.	TRBJ2-2	TRBV29-1
CASSIRPPRATNEKLFF	.	TRBJ1-4	TRBV7-2
CAWSVGGISNQPQHF	TRBD1	TRBJ1-5	TRBV30
CASRGQAYEQYF	TRBD1	TRBJ2-7	TRBV2
CASSQPAGGSYEQYF	TRBD2	TRBJ2-7	TRBV14
CASSPWIEDGYTF	.	TRBJ1-2	TRBV7-8
CASSLIYEQYF	.	TRBJ2-7	TRBV11-2
CASSVGTSNEKLFF	.	TRBJ1-4	TRBV9
CASSPRDRGTDTQYF	TRBD1	TRBJ2-3	TRBV27